The T cell receptor beta chain under discussion was sequenced for a study of shared clonotypes between healthy human individuals (dated by TCRdb to the early 2020s). With respect to the entire study: The cohort comprised two women and a few men aged 18 to 49 years. For each donor, CD4 naive and CD4 memory were each run on three plates, CD8 naive on two plates, and CD8 memory on one plate. To increase sequencing depth and limit assay-specific biases, different laboratories used diverse techniques to prepare libraries and sequence TCR repertoires. Leukapheresis yielded between about 0.85 and 9 billion PBMCs per donor. To estimate repertoire size and how much clonotypes are shared between individuals, the study performed deep sequencing of blood TCR repertoires from roughly five healthy adults. The paper as a whole reports these results and caveats: Larger estimated clonotype richness was generally found for naive subsets than for memory subsets. About 5% of naive CD4, approximately 3.7% of naive CD8, roughly 2.4% of memory CD4, and approximately 0.4% of memory CD8 clonotypes were shared across several donors. Higher generation probabilities were observed for clonotypes shared by all four sorted-subset donors than for non-shared clonotypes. Incomplete sequencing was indicated by rarefaction of sorted-subset datasets, despite the large sequencing depth. Pairwise subsampling led to the expectation that sequencing depth would affect the degree of clonotype sharing among donors. Only blood was sampled, and tissue TCR repertoires likely differ from those in blood. The genetic and exposure-history diversity represented was limited by the small number of donors.

Using the deep immunoSEQ assay, TCR CDR3 regions were amplified from genomic DNA by multiplex PCR. Extracted genomic DNA from each cell subset was spread evenly across all wells of several immunoSEQ 96-well plates, with each plate serving as a replicate. For sorted subsets, around 200 ng genomic DNA, equal to approximately 30,000 T cell genomes, was loaded into each replicate PCR. Purified libraries were measured with a Qubit 3.0 fluorometer, size-checked on a Bioanalyzer 2100, and measured again with the KAPA Library Quantification kit. A separate single-read 150-cycle Illumina NextSeq 550 flow cell was used to sequence each immunoSEQ 96-well plate. The original methods were these. The immunoSEQ output contained only junctional sequences without quality scores, so filtering could not match that applied to full-length reads. Sequences were annotated with PyIR, a Python wrapper for IgBLAST v1.9, and V/J genes and CDR3 were assigned using IMGT germline references. Reads were removed for weak V/J assignments (E-value above 1e-6), missing CDR3, stop codons, out-of-frame junctions, or ambiguous translated residues. V3J clonotypes were defined as sequences sharing the same inferred V gene, J gene, and CDR3 amino acid sequence. Percentage overlap between repertoires was calculated by dividing the number of shared unique clonotypes by the size of the smaller repertoire. RTK rarefaction, the Chao1 estimator, and Recon v2.1 estimates of unobserved clonotypes were used to assess repertoire richness. OLGA was used to compute generation probabilities for all TCRbeta clonotypes that the gDNA method yielded from a few donors. TCRdb took this table from immuneACCESS and kept in-frame rearrangements with V and J called. Such tables lack part of the clones; where checked against another copy, unresolved V genes explain under half of the gap, and the rest is unexplained. V and J calls and clone size are those listed in that table; D and trimming were worked out from the DNA. Recorded for this sample are around 88,000 clones; around two thirds of them occurred a single time. The ten biggest clones cover 35% to 55% of the sample.

Many counts were recorded for this clone. This clone's antigen is unknown. Within one base of it there is no much larger clone, and no base qualities were kept. Healthy HIV-negative adults with no recently reported acute infections or vaccinations were included as donors. Only Caucasian adults living in Nashville, Tennessee, USA were represented among the donors. CD8 memory samples were composed of magnetically selected CD45RO+ cells combined with CCR7-negative CD45RA+ effector memory (TemRA) cells. Blood was collected by leukapheresis, and PBMCs were isolated by Ficoll-Histopaque density gradient centrifugation and then cryopreserved in liquid nitrogen vapor phase. Analytical flow cytometry was used to check the purity and quantity of every magnetically sorted T cell population. Each sorted fraction had its genomic DNA isolated and then quantified by UV absorbance on a Nanodrop 2000c. CDR3 length: 10 amino acids, cysteine to phenylalanine. Only the CDR3 portion is preserved as DNA: 30 bases, with reading frame beginning at the first base. The germline ends are 6 bases apart after V is trimmed by 8 bases and J by 6 bases. According to the germline V gene, CDR1 reads MDHEN and CDR2 reads SYDVKM.

This clonotype originated in a man aged 25-40 years in good health. Source material: memory CD8+ T cells sorted from blood. The intended sense of this specimen's cell subset or site label: CD45RO+ cells pooled with CCR7-negative TemRA cells. The chain employs TRBV28 and TRBJ2-3; the D gene is perhaps TRBD1 or TRBD2, as each covers 5 bases. CDR3 protein: CASEGDTQYF. The DNA sequence follows: TGTGCCAGCGAGGGGGATACGCAGTATTTT. With the portions outside the CDR3 filled from the reference TRBV28 and TRBJ2-3 genes, the complete variable region becomes DVKVTQSSRYLVKRTGEKVFLECVQDMDHENMFWYRQDPGLGLRLIYFSYDVKMKEKGDIPEGYSVSREKKERFSLILESASTNQTSMYLCASEGDTQYFGPGTRLTVL.